This TCR beta chain was observed in a study of T-cell reconstitution after alpha-beta-depleted transplantation in children. V lost 3 bases to trimming and J lost 4 bases; unmatched junction nucleotides: 6. The CDR3 runs 14 residues. Germline V gives CDR1 SGHRS, CDR2 YFSETQ. The TCRbeta library was prepared with unique molecular identifiers. TCRdb reanalysed the PCR reads using MiXCR and keeps one entry per CDR3 protein. Here the sample spans 210,000 or so distinct CDR3 sequences, approximately 10% being singletons. Study-wide points: From surviving recipient T cells and thymic progenitors came the high day-60 TCRbeta diversity observed in some patients. As was reported, about two months after transplant, alpha-beta T cells came from several hundred expanded graft clones. T-cell counts and diversity were attributed mostly to newly produced T cells one year after transplant.

This clonotype was recorded at least ten times. The antigen remains unidentified. This sequence joins TRBV5-1 and TRBJ1-1, with 7 nucleotides matching TRBD1. The TCR originated in a child younger than two with acute myeloid leukemia, due to receive a stem cell transplant. The material sequenced was PBMCs, taken before TCRalphabeta/CD19-depleted stem cell transplant. CDR3 region: CASSWQGGSTEAFF. The CDR3 coding sequence is TGCGCCAGCAGCTGGCAGGGGGGGAGCACTGAAGCTTTCTTT.